The subject of this entry is one T cell receptor (beta chain). Its target is not known. PCR amplification relied on 60 Vbeta primers (plus 13 Jbeta primers). Clones were sequenced by immunoSEQ multiplex PCR, and TCRdb holds only the in-frame ones, with some missing. The sample records about 89,000 clones, 76% being singletons. The data derive from a study of cytomegalovirus exposure and HLA in healthy donors. Study-level findings and limits: Later analysis identified about 15,000 TCR beta sequences associated with HLA alleles, using a false discovery rate threshold of 0.05. An observed cluster of highly shared sequence variants was recorded as a likely sequencing artifact. Segments of the TCR beta V type were, in most cases, productive about 87% or about 30% of the time in an earlier analysis.

Germline CDR1 reads MNHNY; CDR2 reads SVGAGI (reference sequence). The CDR3 has 15 amino acids. The germline V and J ends were trimmed by 6 bases and 0 bases, with 11 bases remaining between them. The rearrangement links TRBV6-6 to TRBJ2-2, with D possibly TRBD2 on 6 matching bases. The sequenced sample was PBMCs. The receptor was derived from a male donor in good health and CMV-seronegative. The CDR3 sequence is CASRTGDSNTGELFF. The DNA for the CDR3 is TGTGCCAGCAGGACGGGGGATTCGAACACCGGGGAGCTGTTTTTT.